This T cell receptor beta chain is from a study of T cells and Merkel cell carcinoma outcomes. About this clone: Its antigen is undetermined.

TCRdb's copy holds only in-frame clones and misses some; the assay was immunoSEQ multiplex PCR. The data contain 5,000 to 6,500 clones, around 77% of them singletons. Trimming left V 1 base short and J 4 bases short, with 7 bases between. Germline V gives CDR1 SGHTA, CDR2 FQGNSA. The CDR3 totals 13 residues. Study-wide findings and caveats: In Merkel cell carcinoma, repertoire and T-cell density reportedly predicted outcomes.

The source material was tumor tissue from Merkel cell carcinoma. This sequence originates from a human donor with Merkel cell carcinoma. The rearrangement links TRBV7-2 to TRBJ1-2; D gene uncertain. The CDR3 protein is CASSLGSGYGYTF. The CDR3 DNA reads TGTGCCAGCAGCTTAGGATCAGGCTATGGCTACACCTTC.